This TCR beta chain was retrieved from a study of T cell changes during pregnancy in multiple sclerosis (dated by TCRdb to 2018 to 2020). Describing the broader study: The study looked at changes in the T cell repertoire across pregnancy in women with multiple sclerosis.

The library was generated by the immunoSEQ multiplex PCR assay. The table comes from immuneACCESS by way of TCRdb, which keeps in-frame sequences with V and J called. Part of the clones is missing from these tables; in studies checked, under half for an unresolved V gene and the rest for unknown reasons. Within this sample are 70,000 to 85,000 clones, with around 92% of them counted one time only. The ten biggest clones cover over 1.1% of the sample. Comment on this clone: There is no known antigen for this receptor. Base qualities are missing; no much larger clone stands one base away.

This sequence was found in a female donor with multiple sclerosis, enrolled in a pregnancy study. The sequencing used peripheral blood, collected before pregnancy.

The sequence in DNA is TGTGCCAGCAGCTTATTGCGGGGGGGACCCAAAGAGACCCAGTACTTC. Its protein reads: CASSLLRGGPKETQYF. Here the chain combines TRBV7-9 and TRBJ2-5; 9 junctional bases match TRBD2. Via the germline V gene (reference sequence), CDR1 is SEHNR and CDR2 FQNEAQ. The germline V and J ends show losses of 2 bases and 3 bases respectively, and no gene match explains 7 bases of the junction. The CDR3 runs 16 residues from the cysteine to the phenylalanine. The DNA shown is the 48-base CDR3, in frame from base 1.